The 2 T cell receptor beta chains given below trace back to one sample, sequenced in a study of cytomegalovirus exposure and HLA in healthy donors. PCR amplification relied on 60 Vbeta primers (plus 13 Jbeta primers). The repertoire was sequenced with immunoSEQ multiplex PCR; TCRdb's copy has only in-frame clones and lacks some. This table has about 69,000 clones, under 85% appearing once. The sample taken for sequencing was PBMCs. Source of these receptors: a woman aged 60-75 years in good health and CMV-seropositive.

CDR3 loop: CASSSTGVQAFF. The CDR3 nucleotides are TGTGCCAGCAGTTCCACAGGGGTCCAAGCTTTCTTT. The chain joins TRBV6-5 to TRBJ1-1; 7 bases are a match to TRBD1. The CDR3 contains 12 residues. The germline V gene encodes CDR1 MNHEY and CDR2 SVGAGI. The V gene end was trimmed by 4 bases and the J gene end by 9 bases; junction bases not matched to a gene: 5.

The V and J genes are TRBV5-6 and TRBJ1-3, with a possible D match to TRBD1 (6 bases). There are 17 residues in the CDR3. The V end was cut by 2 bases, the J end by 2 bases, with 17 bases between. The germline gives CDR1 SGHDT, CDR2 YYEEEE. CDR3: CASSFGWGQATGNTIYF. The CDR3 DNA is TGTGCCAGCAGCTTTGGGTGGGGGCAAGCGACTGGAAACACCATATATTTT.